The following is a TCR beta chain sequence with its context. Its cognate antigen has yet to be identified. No base quality information exists; no much larger clone differs at one position. This specimen belongs to a study of identical twins (TCRdb year 2016). For the study in its entirety: TCR alpha and beta repertoires from monozygotic twins, unrelated adults of various ages and cord blood were deep-sequenced to test whether fetal clonotypes persist. Replicate twin experiments were performed at different times using different library preparation protocols to rule out contamination.

Reading the germline V gene (reference sequence) gives CDR1 DFQATT and CDR2 SNEGSKA. The CDR3 measures 13 amino acids from cysteine to phenylalanine. Of the read, only the CDR3 DNA is kept; its 39 bases are in frame from base 1. Study-wide conclusions, independent of this receptor: Zero-insertion analyses could be partly confounded by invariant T cells such as MAIT and iNKT, though diverse VJ usage argued against such confounding for most clonotypes. Because the same donors could not be followed over many years, the conclusions depended on cross-sectional statistical analysis. A weaker excess of twin sharing was found in beta out-of-frame sequences because the signal-to-noise ratio was lowered by fewer shared sequences. Compared with coincidental sharing between unrelated individuals, out-of-frame TCR alpha sequences shared between twins showed an excess of sequences with low generation probability. Abundant cord blood beta clonotypes had fewer insertions, young adult naive repertoires showed a similar but weaker trend, and memory repertoires showed no such trend. Out-of-frame TCR alpha sharing in monozygotic twins was systematically underestimated by recombination models, whereas sharing between unrelated individuals was in agreement with the recombination models.

All donors were healthy Caucasians. Library construction relied on 5' RACE. For sequencing, an Illumina HiSeq 2000 was employed. A universal primer binding site was introduced by template switching, and a unique molecular identifier was present in the final cDNA, enabling accurate counting of TCR cDNA molecules. Specific primers in the conserved constant-segment region were used to synthesize first-strand cDNA for TCR alpha and beta chains. Each cDNA library was double barcoded, with a SMART-Mk sample barcode plus Illumina barcodes, to control for contamination. TruSeq adapter sequences and Illumina sample barcodes were added in two successive PCR steps. TCR alpha and beta cDNA libraries were sequenced on the Illumina HiSeq platform with custom primers. The paper's data handling went like this. Raw reads were processed with MiGEC to extract unique molecular identifiers, and MiXCR was used to determine CDR3 positions. For each individual, recombination models were inferred using an EM algorithm with the repgenHMM and IGoR tools. Shared clonotypes were analyzed with the tcR package in R, and sharing was normalized by the product of cloneset sizes. To study raw recombination free of thymic and clonal selection effects, out-of-frame nonproductive sequences were analyzed. TCRdb reanalyzed the raw reads on its own, using fastp at Q25 for trimming and MiXCR for clone calling, and kept in-frame beta chains. Each record represents a unique CDR3 protein, reported with the most common genes and DNA among its rows. These V and J calls are TCRdb output, not the study's own analysis. This sample is represented by 1.5 million to 2 million distinct CDR3 sequences; less than 40% of them were singletons. The top ten constitute under 0.35% of the sample.

This chain is built from TRBV20-1 and TRBJ2-7; TRBD2 fits 9 bases in the junction. The assigned J gene may be wrong: the sequence end matches TRBJ2-5 better. The sample taken for sequencing was cord blood. This TCR came from a newborn girl in good health. In nucleotides, the sequence is TGCAGTGCTAGCAGCGGGGGGATTGGGACCCAGTACTTC. Translated, it reads CSASSGGIGTQYF.